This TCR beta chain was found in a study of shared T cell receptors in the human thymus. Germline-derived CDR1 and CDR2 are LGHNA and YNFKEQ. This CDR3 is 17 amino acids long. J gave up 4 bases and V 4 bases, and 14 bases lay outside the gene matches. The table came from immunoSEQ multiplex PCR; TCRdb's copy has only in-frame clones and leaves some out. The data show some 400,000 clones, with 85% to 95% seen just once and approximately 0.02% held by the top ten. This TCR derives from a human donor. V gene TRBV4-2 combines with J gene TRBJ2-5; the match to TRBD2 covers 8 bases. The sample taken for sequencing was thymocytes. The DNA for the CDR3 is TGTGCCAGCAGCCCCCCTGGAGTAGCGGGGAGAGGAGAGACCCAGTACTTC. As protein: CASSPPGVAGRGETQYF.